Below, 12 T cell receptor beta chains from the same sample are listed, as sequenced in a study of blood T cell repertoires in COVID-19 (TCRdb year 2020). The library came from the immunoSEQ multiplex PCR assay. TCRdb re-hosts the immuneACCESS table, in-frame sequences only. Its copies lack some clones; in the studies checked, an unresolved V gene accounts for under half of them, and the cause for the rest is not known. The sample includes 650,000 to 800,000 clones, with approximately 90% observed a single time. The ten top clones hold roughly 0.25% of the sample. Sequencing was carried out using peripheral blood. The receptors here all came from a woman younger than 35 with acute or convalescent COVID-19.

V and J are TRBV27 and TRBJ2-7; 7 bases match TRBD2. The CDR3 consists of 13 residues. Germline CDR1 reads MNHEY; CDR2 reads SMNVEV (reference sequence). The V segment lost 6 bases and the J segment 4 bases; nucleotides outside the gene matches: 6. CDR3 protein: CASSAGETYEQYF. CDR3 in DNA: TGTGCCAGCAGCGCGGGAGAAACGTACGAGCAGTACTTC.

This chain uses TRBV4-1 with TRBJ2-3, with TRBD2 identical over 8 bases. V lost 1 base and J lost 7; bases outside the gene matches: 7. The germline CDR1 and CDR2 sequences are MGHRA and YSYEKL. This CDR3 has 15 residues. The DNA for the CDR3 is TGCGCCAGCAGCCAAGGACCCGGGGGGGGAAATACGCAGTATTTT. Protein product: CASSQGPGGGNTQYF.

The chain joins TRBV30 to TRBJ1-1; weak D call: TRBD1 (6 bases). Germline V gene lookup returns CDR1 GTSNPN and CDR2 SVGIG (reference sequence). CDR3 length: 13 residues. Trimming removed 2 bases from V and 2 bases from J, with 9 bases in between. The CDR3 protein is CAWSPGANTEAFF. DNA of the CDR3: TGTGCCTGGAGTCCAGGGGCCAACACTGAAGCTTTCTTT.

The chain has TRBV7-2 and TRBJ1-4; 11 bases match TRBD1. The germline CDR1 and CDR2 sequences are SGHTA and FQGNSA. V was pared by 5 bases and J by 7 bases, with 9 bases of the junction left unmatched. CDR3 length equals 16 residues. For the CDR3, the DNA is TGTGCCAGCAGCCCAGGGACAGGGGGTATGGGTGAAAAACTGTTTTTT. Its protein is CASSPGTGGMGEKLFF. Full variable domain (missing parts from reference TRBV7-2 and TRBJ1-4): GAGVSQSPSNKVTEKGKDVELRCDPISGHTALYWYRQSLGQGLEFLIYFQGNSAPDKSGLPSDRFSAERTGGSVSTLTIQRTQQEDSAVYLCASSPGTGGMGEKLFFGSGTQLSVL.

The genes are TRBV7-8 and TRBJ1-1; D remains unclear. CDR1 and CDR2 from the germline V gene are SGHVS and FQNEAQ. CDR3 length: 15 amino acids. V was cut by 3 bases and J by 4 bases, with 15 bases left in between. The CDR3 DNA follows: TGTGCCAGCAGCTTTAGAGGCACACGATCCACTGAAGCTTTCTTT. This codes for CASSFRGTRSTEAFF.

This rearrangement joins TRBV4-3 to TRBJ2-7; weak D call: TRBD1 (5 bases). Germline V gene sequence: CDR1 LGHNA, CDR2 YSLEER. V was shortened by 4 bases and J by 0 bases, with 13 bases between the two germline ends. This CDR3 is built from 15 residues. Here the CDR3 DNA reads TGCGCCAGCAGCCCCAGACAGTTAAACTCCTACGAGCAGTACTTC. Amino acid sequence: CASSPRQLNSYEQYF.

As to this clone: At one end the junction does not follow the germline gene, possibly because of a read error. The gene calls are TRBV24-1 and TRBJ2-1; 7 nucleotides match TRBD1. The germline V gene has CDR1 KGHDR and CDR2 SFDVKD. This CDR3 is 15 amino acids long. The CDR3 DNA follows: TGTGCCACCAGCGATTCCGAGGGGGCGCATAATGAGCAGTTCTTC. Residues: CATSDSEGAHNEQFF.

This sequence joins TRBV18 and TRBJ2-7, with 7 bases that match TRBD1. Unmatched junction bases numbered 1, after V lost 0 bases and J lost 2 bases. Germline V gene lookup returns CDR1 KGHSH and CDR2 LQKENI. This CDR3 comprises 14 residues. The CDR3 nucleotides read TGTGCCAGCTCACCACCGACAGGGACCTACGAGCAGTACTTC. This encodes CASSPPTGTYEQYF. Full variable domain (remainder filled in from reference TRBV18 and TRBJ2-7): NAGVMQNPRHLVRRRGQEARLRCSPMKGHSHVYWYRQLPEEGLKFMVYLQKENIIDESGMPKERFSAEFPKEGPSILRIQQVVRGDSAAYFCASSPPTGTYEQYFGPGTRLTVT.

The V call is TRBV9, the J call TRBJ1-1; D gene uncertain. Looked up from germline, CDR1 is SGDLS and CDR2 is YYNGEE. The length of the CDR3 is 13 residues. V lost 0 bases and J lost 3, with 6 bases in between. CDR3 sequence (DNA): TGTGCCAGCAGCGTAGCCGGGTACACTGAAGCTTTCTTT. This sequence encodes CASSVAGYTEAFF.

The chain employs TRBV13 and TRBJ2-7, with D perhaps TRBD1 (5 bases). The V gene lost 5 bases and the J gene lost 3 bases, with 14 bases spanning the gap. The CDR3 loop spans 14 amino acids. CDR1 PRHDT and CDR2 FYEKMQ come from the germline V gene (reference sequence). The CDR3 here is CASSKWQGGYEQYF. Written as DNA, the CDR3 is TGTGCCAGCAGCAAGTGGCAGGGTGGCTACGAGCAGTACTTC.

The chain combines TRBV29-1 with TRBJ2-1, with D maybe TRBD1 (5 bases). Trimming removed 1 base at V and 9 bases at J, with 7 bases between. This CDR3 contains 11 residues. In germline, CDR1 is SQVTM, CDR2 ANQGSEA. CDR3 residues: CSVEVRAEQFF. The CDR3 DNA sequence: TGCAGCGTTGAAGTCAGGGCTGAGCAGTTCTTC.

V usage is TRBV3-1 (or the pseudogene TRBV3-2) and J usage is TRBJ1-6, with 9 bases that match TRBD1. The CDR3 length is 20 residues. From germline, CDR1 is LGHDT and CDR2 YNNKEL (reference sequence). The V gene end was trimmed by 1 base and the J gene end by 10 bases; junction bases not matched to a gene: 20. CDR3 sequence (DNA): TGTGCCAGCAGCCAAGGCTACCCACCAGGGACAGGGCCTTCCCAGTCACCCCTCCACTTT. This codes for CASSQGYPPGTGPSQSPLHF.